These 17 T cell receptor beta chains were sequenced from one sample in a study of blood T cell repertoires in COVID-19. Profiled with immunoSEQ multiplex PCR; TCRdb holds only in-frame clones, not every one. The table has about 120,000 clones, approximately 70% seen once; the top ten hold 0.7% to 1%. Specimen: peripheral blood. The receptor source for this set is a human donor with acute or convalescent COVID-19. The donor label of this sample is uncertain.

This clone was picked up one time. The chain employs TRBV21-1 and TRBJ1-1; TRBD1, as called in the table, went unchecked against the DNA. TRBV21-1 is flagged as a pseudogene. This CDR3 has 14 residues. CDR3 amino acids: CASSKREDRVGAFF. In DNA, the CDR3 is TGTGCCAGCAGCAAAAGGGAGGACAGGGTTGGTGCTTTCTTT.

The V and J genes are TRBV21-1 and TRBJ2-2; the D call TRBD1 from the table was never checked on the DNA. TRBV21-1 constitutes a pseudogene. This CDR3 spans 17 amino acids. The CDR3 loop is CASSKGAGDMNTGELFF. The CDR3, as DNA: TGTGCCAGCAGCAAAGGTGCAGGGGATATGAACACCGGGGAGCTGTTTTTT.

V is TRBV5-6 and J is TRBJ2-3, with no clear D. The CDR3 is 13 amino acids. Deletions cut 4 bases from V and 2 bases from J, with 8 bases between. Germline CDR1 and CDR2: SGHDT and YYEEEE. CDR3 amino acids: CASSLINTDTQYF. CDR3 DNA: TGTGCCAGCAGCCTAATCAACACAGATACGCAGTATTTT.

This chain joins TRBV4-2 and TRBJ2-3, with unresolved D. The CDR3 is 14 residues long. Germline CDR1 is LGHNA and CDR2 is YNFKEQ. V was shortened by 0 bases and J by 2 bases, with 6 bases between the two germline ends. The CDR3 region is CASSQEGNTDTQYF. The DNA for the CDR3 is TGTGCCAGCAGCCAAGAGGGCAACACAGATACGCAGTATTTT.

V is TRBV5-1 and J is TRBJ1-4, with 9 bases fitting TRBD1. Germline values: CDR1 SGHRS, CDR2 YFSETQ. Trimming took 0 bases from V and 7 from J; bases not matched to a gene: 7. This CDR3 contains 16 residues. The CDR3 is CASSLGTGASVEKLFF. CDR3 DNA: TGCGCCAGCAGCTTGGGGACAGGGGCTTCGGTTGAAAAACTGTTTTTT.

CDR3 DNA sequence: TGTGCCAGCAGCTTACCGTGGGGACTAGCGCGCCCCACCCATGAGCAGTTCTTC. It translates to CASSLPWGLARPTHEQFF. This chain joins TRBV7-3 and TRBJ2-1; 10 bases map to TRBD2. CDR3 length: 18 amino acids. The J segment lost 8 bases and the V segment lost 2 bases, leaving 15 bases of the junction unmatched. Looked up from germline, CDR1 is SGHTA and CDR2 is FQGTGA.

The table lists this clone with a count of one. The rearrangement links TRBV18 to TRBJ2-1; TRBD1 might be the D (5 bases). The CDR3 has 13 residues. Trimming removed 3 bases at V and 8 bases at J, with 11 bases between. Germline CDR1 KGHSH, CDR2 LQKENI. The CDR3 region has the DNA TGTGCCAGCTCACCCAGCAGGGTCGATGAGCAGTTCTTC. Residues: CASSPSRVDEQFF.

The V call is TRBV14, the J call TRBJ1-3; D is ambiguous. Trimming left V 6 bases short and J 1 base short, with 7 bases between. Germline assignment: CDR1 SGHDN and CDR2 FVKESK. The length of the CDR3 is 13 residues. The CDR3 DNA sequence: TGTGCCAGCAGGGGCTTATCTGGAAACACCATATATTTT. It is translated as CASRGLSGNTIYF.

With respect to this clone: One junction end disagrees with the germline gene, perhaps due to a read error. The genes are TRBV3-1 (or the pseudogene TRBV3-2) and TRBJ2-5, with TRBD2 identical over 9 bases. CDR3 length equals 17 residues. Germline assignment: CDR1 LGHDT and CDR2 YNNKEL (reference sequence). The CDR3 region is CARSQGVAGAGGGTQYF. CDR3 sequence (DNA): TGTGCCCGCAGCCAAGGGGTAGCGGGGGCCGGCGGGGGGACCCAGTACTTC.

This chain uses TRBV12-5 with TRBJ2-2; TRBD2 aligns across 11 bases. The CDR3 extends over 16 amino acids. With V trimmed by 4 bases and J by 2 bases, 3 bases remained unmatched. Germline V gene sequence: CDR1 LGHNT, CDR2 FRNRAP. For the CDR3, the DNA is TGTGCTAGTGGTTGGACTAGCGGGCCCAACACCGGGGAGCTGTTTTTT. This translates into CASGWTSGPNTGELFF. Looking up the rest from reference TRBV12-5 and TRBJ2-2 gives the full variable domain: DARVTQTPRHKVTEMGQEVTMRCQPILGHNTVFWYRQTMMQGLELLAYFRNRAPLDDSGMPKDRFSAEMPDATLATLKIQPSEPRDSAVYFCASGWTSGPNTGELFFGEGSRLTVL.

The chain links TRBV7-9 to TRBJ2-1; tentative D call: TRBD2 (5 bases). Germline V lookup: CDR1 SEHNR, CDR2 FQNEAQ (reference sequence). There are 15 residues in the CDR3. Trimming took 2 bases from V and 0 from J, leaving 8 bases between them. The CDR3 spells CASSLKAGSYNEQFF. The CDR3 region has the DNA TGTGCCAGCAGCTTAAAGGCGGGCTCCTACAATGAGCAGTTCTTC.

This chain links TRBV6-5 with TRBJ2-2, with TRBD2 as a possible D gene (6 bases). This CDR3 is built from 13 residues. Per germline, CDR1 MNHEY and CDR2 SVGAGI. The germline V and J ends were trimmed by 11 bases and 5 bases, with 15 bases remaining between them. The CDR3 here is CAGLPPGTGELFF. Written as DNA, the CDR3 is TGTGCCGGACTACCTCCCGGAACCGGGGAGCTGTTTTTT.

There are a few counts of this clone. The J gene is TRBJ2-5, the V gene TRBV23-1; 7 bases line up with TRBD2. TRBV23-1 is known as an ORF, though its function is uncertain. V trimming: 4 bases; J trimming: 0 bases; junction bases outside the gene matches: 8. CDR3 length: 16 amino acids. CDR3: CASSPVGRGNQETQYF. CDR3 DNA: TGCGCCAGCAGTCCCGTTGGGAGGGGTAACCAAGAGACCCAGTACTTC.

The gene calls are TRBV6-4 and TRBJ1-5; D uncertain. This CDR3 has 13 amino acids. With 6 bases removed from V and 7 bases from J, the gap between germline ends came to 13 bases. Germline V gives CDR1 MRHNA, CDR2 SNTAGT. The CDR3 region has the DNA TGTGCCAGCAGCATCGACTTTGGACAGCCCCAGCATTTT. Amino acid sequence: CASSIDFGQPQHF.

The chain uses TRBV19 and TRBJ2-2, with a tentative D call TRBD1 (6 bases). Germline loops: CDR1 LNHDA, CDR2 SQIVND (reference sequence). With 8 bases removed from V and 5 bases from J, the gap between germline ends came to 15 bases. The CDR3 contains 14 residues. Here the CDR3 DNA reads TGTGCCAGTCGGGACACCGGAGGAACCGGGGAGCTGTTTTTT. Translating it yields CASRDTGGTGELFF.

This clone was recorded at least ten times. This chain links TRBV2 with TRBJ1-2; TRBD1 aligns across 9 bases. J gave up 5 bases and V 6 bases, and 13 bases lay outside the gene matches. Per the germline V gene, CDR1 is SNHLY and CDR2 is FYNNEI. The CDR3 sequence is 16 residues long. The CDR3 DNA follows: TGTGCCAGCAGCGCTTCTAACCCGGGACAGGGTTATGGCTACACCTTC. Translating gives CASSASNPGQGYGYTF. The full variable domain, in which reference TRBV2 and TRBJ1-2 provide the parts outside the CDR3, is EPEVTQTPSHQVTQMGQEVILRCVPISNHLYFYWYRQILGQKVEFLVSFYNNEISEKSEIFDDQFSVERPDGSNFTLKIRSTKLEDSAMYFCASSASNPGQGYGYTFGSGTRLTVV.

The chain has TRBV19 and TRBJ2-3; D unresolved. The CDR3 contains 15 residues. Trimming cost V 4 bases and J 4 bases, with 15 bases left between them. Germline CDR1 reads LNHDA; CDR2 reads SQIVND (reference sequence). The CDR3 loop is CASSSTYRVADTQYF. CDR3 coding DNA: TGTGCCAGTAGTAGTACTTATCGGGTTGCAGATACGCAGTATTTT.